A selection of T cell receptor beta chains follows, all from one sample in a study of response to subunit inactivated influenza vaccine. TCRdb processed the RT-PCR reads anew with MiXCR; each CDR3 protein has one entry. The sample lists around 470,000 distinct CDR3 sequences, around 7.7% occurring once. Material: PBMCs from blood, obtained 23 to 25 months after vaccination. These receptors originate from a man between 50 and 70 years old who received an inactivated influenza vaccine. Each CDR3 is given with its conserved first and last residue. Fields, in order: J gene, V gene, clone size, D gene, CDR3 protein, CDR3 DNA. D genes are given only for firm matches. For some rows the clone size is stated as once, few or many, or as a class when expanded; others skip it.

>TRBJ2-2|TRBV5-1|few|NA
CASSSPGPDTGELFF
TGCGCCAGCAGCTCGCCGGGACCTGACACCGGGGAGCTGTTTTTT
>TRBJ2-7|TRBV5-1|many|NA
CASSLNEAVSYEQYF
TGCGCCAGCAGCTTGAATGAGGCAGTCTCCTACGAGCAGTACTTC
>TRBJ2-3|TRBV19|few|NA
CASSIARDSDTQYF
TGTGCCAGTAGTATTGCCCGGGACTCAGATACGCAGTATTTT
>TRBJ2-1|TRBV18|NA|NA
CASSPRIRDLYNEQFF
TGTGCCAGCTCACCTCGGATTAGGGACCTATACAATGAGCAGTTCTTC
>TRBJ2-7|TRBV12-3/TRBV12-4|NA|NA
CASSFSGMSLEQYF
TGTGCCAGCAGTTTTTCAGGGATGTCACTCGAGCAGTACTTC
>TRBJ2-7|TRBV15|NA|NA
CATIGGYFSYEQYF
TGTGCCACCATTGGCGGGTACTTCTCCTACGAGCAGTACTTC
>TRBJ2-7|TRBV10-3|NA|NA
CAIGRDNYEQYF
TGTGCCATAGGGCGGGACAACTACGAGCAGTACTTC
>TRBJ1-3|TRBV5-1|many|TRBD1
CASSPGQGGNTIYF
TGCGCCAGCAGCCCAGGACAGGGGGGAAACACCATATATTTT
>TRBJ1-4|TRBV11-2|many|NA
CASSFFRSPEKLFF
TGTGCCAGCAGCTTTTTCCGGAGCCCGGAAAAACTGTTTTTT
>TRBJ2-2|TRBV28|many|NA
CASSFLQPRDGQDTGELFF
TGTGCCAGCAGTTTTCTTCAACCCCGGGACGGCCAGGACACCGGGGAGCTGTTTTTT
>TRBJ2-3|TRBV12-3/TRBV12-4|NA|NA
CASTQGDSGRTDTQYF
TGTGCCAGCACCCAGGGGGATAGCGGCCGCACAGATACGCAGTATTTT
>TRBJ2-7|TRBV20-1|NA|NA
CSAPGRWKYEQYF
TGCAGTGCTCCGGGCAGGTGGAAGTACGAGCAGTACTTC
>TRBJ2-5|TRBV5-1|many|TRBD1
CASSLRGGQGTYQETQYF
TGCGCCAGCAGCTTGCGAGGAGGACAGGGGACGTACCAAGAGACCCAGTACTTC
>TRBJ2-4|TRBV6-1|NA|NA
CASHRFLAKNIQYF
TGTGCCAGCCACAGGTTTTTAGCCAAAAACATTCAGTACTTC
>TRBJ2-3|TRBV10-3|NA|NA
CAIRRSRSTDTQYF
TGTGCCATCAGGAGATCGCGTAGCACAGATACGCAGTATTTT
>TRBJ2-5|TRBV12-3/TRBV12-4|many|TRBD2
CASSFTGSGGETQYF
TGTGCCAGCAGTTTTACAGGTAGCGGGGGAGAGACCCAGTACTTC
>TRBJ1-2|TRBV20-1|many|NA
CSASPGGRSTF
TGCAGTGCTAGTCCTGGGGGGCGGTCAACCTTC